Listed below are T cell receptor beta chains from one sample, sequenced in a study of blood T cell repertoires in COVID-19. This table comes from immunoSEQ multiplex PCR, and its TCRdb copy is limited to in-frame clones, with some not included. The sample holds 300,000 to 400,000 clones, 85% to 95% seen once. Sequencing was done on a sample of PBMCs or T cells enriched from blood (not recorded which). The receptor source for this set is a woman in her twenties or thirties who had been exposed to COVID-19. CDR3s include the opening cysteine and the closing phenylalanine or tryptophan. The D gene is left open where the match is weak. Clone size, where shown, is once, few, many, or a class for clones that have expanded.

d_call clone_size j_call v_call cdr3_nt cdr3_aa
NA NA TRBJ2-3 TRBV4-3 TGCGCCAGCAGCCTCCTCTTATTTAGCGACGATACGCAGTATTTT CASSLLLFSDDTQYF
NA NA TRBJ2-7 TRBV18 TGTGCCAGCTTATCGCAGGGGGGCGAGCAGTACTTC CASLSQGGEQYF
NA NA TRBJ1-2 TRBV27 TGTGCCAGCAGTTTGGGTGGAGGTAGTTTCGGCTATGGCTACACCTTC CASSLGGGSFGYGYTF
NA NA TRBJ1-1 TRBV12-3/TRBV12-4 TGTGCCAGCAGGTACCGAACAGAAGCTTTCTTT CASRYRTEAFF
NA NA TRBJ1-1 TRBV11-2 TGTGCCAGCAGCTTGACTGTGAACACTGAAGCTTTCTTT CASSLTVNTEAFF
TRBD1 NA TRBJ2-3 TRBV5-5 TGTGCCAGCAGCCTGACAGGGGCAGCCACAGATACGCAGTATTTT CASSLTGAATDTQYF
NA NA TRBJ2-5 TRBV10-3 TGTGCCATCAGTGAGGCCCTAGAAGAGACCCAGTACTTC CAISEALEETQYF
NA NA TRBJ1-1 TRBV2 TGTGCCAGCAGCGGGGGAACTGAAGCTTTCTTT CASSGGTEAFF
NA NA TRBJ2-2 TRBV4-3 TGCGCCAGCAGCCAAGATACGGGGGTTCTTGGGGCCGGGGAGCTGTTTTTT CASSQDTGVLGAGELFF
TRBD2 NA TRBJ2-1 TRBV9 TGTGCCAGCAGCGTCATTGCGGGGAGGGATGAGCAGTTCTTC CASSVIAGRDEQFF
TRBD1 NA TRBJ1-5 TRBV5-1 TGCGCCAGCAGCCCGACAGGGGGTAATCAGCCCCAGCATTTT CASSPTGGNQPQHF
NA NA TRBJ1-1 TRBV7-9 TGTGCCAGCAGCATCTCCGACTCGACTGAAGCTTTCTTT CASSISDSTEAFF
NA NA TRBJ2-5 TRBV5-1 TGCGCCAGCAGTCGTACACCTCAAGAGACCCAGTACTTC CASSRTPQETQYF
TRBD1 NA TRBJ2-1 TRBV4-3 TGCGCCAGCAGCCAGTCAGGGGGACGCCGTGAGCAGTTCTTC CASSQSGGRREQFF
NA NA TRBJ2-5 TRBV7-3 TGTGCCAGCAGTTCCTACCCAGGGGAAACCCAGTACTTC CASSSYPGETQYF
NA NA TRBJ1-5 TRBV7-2 TGTGCCAGCAGCTTAGTCTCGGGGACAAGCAATCAGCCCCAGCATTTT CASSLVSGTSNQPQHF
NA NA TRBJ1-2 TRBV14 TGTGCCAGCAGCCAAGGACAGAACTATGGCTACACCTTC CASSQGQNYGYTF
NA NA TRBJ1-2 TRBV27 TGTGCCAGCAGTTCGGGCTCGGGGGTAGCCTACACCTTC CASSSGSGVAYTF
NA NA TRBJ2-5 TRBV19 TGTGCCAGAGGGAGAAAGATCCAAGAGACCCAGTACTTC CARGRKIQETQYF
TRBD1 NA TRBJ2-2 TRBV12-5 TGTGCTAGTGGTTCCCCCGGTGGACAGGGGGCGACCGGGGAGCTGTTTTTT CASGSPGGQGATGELFF
NA NA TRBJ2-7 TRBV6-2/TRBV6-3 TGTGCCAGCAGTCTTCGACAGGGACTGGAGCAGTACTTC CASSLRQGLEQYF
TRBD1 once TRBJ1-5 TRBV24-1 TGTGCCACCAGTGACTCCGGGACAGGGAATGGGCAGCCCCAGCATTTT CATSDSGTGNGQPQHF
NA NA TRBJ2-5 TRBV5-5 TGTGCCAGCAGCTTGGGATCGGAGGCGGCGACCCAGTACTTC CASSLGSEAATQYF
NA NA TRBJ1-1 TRBV29-1 TGCAGCGTTGAAGAGGGAGGAGGATTGACTGAAGCTTTCTTT CSVEEGGGLTEAFF
TRBD1 NA TRBJ2-7 TRBV18 TGTGCCAGCTCACACATCGACAGGGGTAATCCCTACGAGCAGTACTTC CASSHIDRGNPYEQYF
NA NA TRBJ2-1 TRBV6-1 TGTGCCAGCAGTGACCCGGGGTACTCCTACAATGAGCAGTTCTTC CASSDPGYSYNEQFF
NA NA TRBJ1-5 TRBV7-9 TGTGCCAGCAGCTTAGCTGATGGGGGGTGGAATCAGCCCCAGCATTTT CASSLADGGWNQPQHF
NA few TRBJ1-6 TRBV2 TGTGCCAGCAGACCCCGGGACACTAATTCACCCCTCCACTTT CASRPRDTNSPLHF
NA NA TRBJ1-1 TRBV21-1 TGTGCCAGCACCCAAAGTAACGGCCAGGTAGCTTTCTTT CASTQSNGQVAFF
NA NA TRBJ1-2 TRBV28 TGTGCCAGCAGTTTCGGACAGCTCTATGGCTACACCTTC CASSFGQLYGYTF
TRBD1 NA TRBJ1-4 TRBV13 TGTGCCAGCAGCTCTGGGACAGAAACGAATGAAAAACTGTTTTTT CASSSGTETNEKLFF
NA NA TRBJ1-3 TRBV4-1 TGCGCCAGCAGCCCTGCTGCTTATAGGGGCGCCGGAAACACCATATATTTT CASSPAAYRGAGNTIYF
NA NA TRBJ2-5 TRBV5-6 TGTGCCAGCAGCCCGGATACGGGGGTTGGGGAGACCCAGTACTTC CASSPDTGVGETQYF
TRBD1 NA TRBJ2-1 TRBV29-1 TGCAGCGTTGAAGATACAACAGGGGGCTTCTACAATGAGCAGTTCTTC CSVEDTTGGFYNEQFF
NA once TRBJ2-7 TRBV12-3/TRBV12-4 TGTGCCAGCAGTATGGTGGAGAACGAGCAGTACTTC CASSMVENEQYF
NA NA TRBJ1-1 TRBV7-3 TGTGCCAGCAGCTTTAGGGGGAACACTGAAGCTTTCTTT CASSFRGNTEAFF
TRBD1 NA TRBJ1-2 TRBV7-8 TGTGCCAGCAGCTTAGGACAGGGTACTAACTATGGCTACACCTTC CASSLGQGTNYGYTF
NA NA TRBJ1-1 TRBV6-5 TGTGCCAGCAGTTACCCGGGGGCGGGAGATTATGAAGCTTTCTTT CASSYPGAGDYEAFF
NA NA TRBJ1-2 TRBV6-5 TGTGCCAGCAGAAGACAGGCGAAGGACTATGGCTACACCTTC CASRRQAKDYGYTF
TRBD1 few TRBJ2-7 TRBV7-9 TGTGCCAGCAGTCACCCGGGACAGCCCTACGAGCAGTACTTC CASSHPGQPYEQYF
NA NA TRBJ2-1 TRBV6-5 TGTGCCAGCACCGGGTTTCCCTACAATGAGCAGTTCTTC CASTGFPYNEQFF
NA NA TRBJ1-6 TRBV6-5 TGTGCCAGCAGTTCAGGGGCCTGGCATTCACCCCTCCACTTT CASSSGAWHSPLHF